This T cell receptor beta chain originates from a study of spatial heterogeneity in lung cancer. Overall study findings and caveats: Tumor mutation count correlated with how many alpha and beta TCRs expanded intratumorally.

This CDR3 is 14 amino acids long. Germline CDR1 LGHDT, CDR2 YNNKEL (reference sequence). Between the trimmed V and J ends, which lost 4 bases and 9 bases, there was a span of 13 bases. Sample time point: sample taken at primary tumor resection. The cohort: over 65 early-stage, untreated non-small cell lung cancer patients. A single record per CDR3 protein comes from TCRdb applying MiXCR to the 5' RACE reads. The sample includes about 13,000 distinct CDR3 sequences, 3% to 4.5% of them seen just once. Within the sample, this clonotype is medium-sized. The antigen remains undetermined. The gene calls are TRBV3-1 and TRBJ1-6; D gene unclear. The TCR was taken from a male donor with early-stage non-small cell lung cancer. The sample in question was lung tumor tissue, obtained at surgery. CDR3 residues: CASSLPLVGSPLHF. The DNA of the CDR3 is TGTGCCAGCAGCCTTCCTTTGGTGGGTTCACCCCTCCACTTT.